These 25 T cell receptor beta chains came from one sample sequenced in a study of early T cells in non-severe SARS-CoV-2 infection. TCRdb redid the calling of the 5' RACE reads with MiXCR, one entry per CDR3 protein. The sample holds about 22,000 distinct CDR3 sequences; approximately 5% are singletons and the top ten take 3.5% to 4.5%. The source material was whole blood. These receptors originate from an adult who was a healthcare worker with PCR-confirmed SARS-CoV-2 infection or an uninfected control (not recorded which).

In its sample, this clonotype was seen a few times. The rearrangement links TRBV28 to TRBJ2-3; 12 positions agree with TRBD2. With V trimmed by 3 bases and J by 3 bases, 10 bases remained unmatched. This CDR3 is 18 amino acids long. The V gene's germline CDR1 is MDHEN and CDR2 SYDVKM. The CDR3 DNA is TGTGCCAGCAGTTTCAAGGGGGGACTAGCGGGTCCGACAGATACGCAGTATTTT. Residues: CASSFKGGLAGPTDTQYF. Supplemented by reference TRBV28 and TRBJ2-3, the full variable domain reads DVKVTQSSRYLVKRTGEKVFLECVQDMDHENMFWYRQDPGLGLRLIYFSYDVKMKEKGDIPEGYSVSREKKERFSLILESASTNQTSMYLCASSFKGGLAGPTDTQYFGPGTRLTVL.

This clonotype was counted at least ten times. The rearrangement uses TRBV7-6 and TRBJ1-1; D is undetermined. The germline gives CDR1 SGHVS, CDR2 FNYEAQ. This CDR3 is 15 amino acids long. With 1 base removed from V and 0 bases from J, the gap between germline ends came to 9 bases. The CDR3 sequence: CASSLVGYLNTEAFF. The CDR3 nucleotides are TGTGCCAGCAGCTTAGTGGGGTACTTGAACACTGAAGCTTTCTTT. The entire variable domain, with the rest obtained from reference TRBV7-6 and TRBJ1-1, is as follows: GAGVSQSPRYKVTKRGQDVALRCDPISGHVSLYWYRQALGQGPEFLTYFNYEAQQDKSGLPNDRFSAERPEGSISTLTIQRTEQRDSAMYRCASSLVGYLNTEAFFGQGTRLTVV.

This clonotype showed up many times. In nucleotides, the CDR3 is TGCGCCAGCCAGGGGAACACTGAAGCTTTCTTT. This encodes CASQGNTEAFF. V is TRBV5-1 and J is TRBJ1-1; a weak D match, TRBD1 (5 bases). Germline lookup yields CDR1 SGHRS and CDR2 YFSETQ. Trimming cost V 7 bases and J 1 base, with 5 bases left between them. This CDR3 spans 11 amino acids.

Points on this clonotype: This sequence may be a read error, since a much larger clone differs from it by one base. The genes are TRBV11-3 and TRBJ2-1; the D gene is possibly TRBD2 (6 bases). The V and J ends lost 9 bases and 0 bases respectively, with 18 bases between them. Germline values: CDR1 SGHNT, CDR2 YENEEA. This CDR3 has 16 amino acids. CDR3 sequence: CARSERRGSSYNEQFF. The CDR3 DNA reads as TGTGCCAGAAGCGAACGGCGGGGTAGCTCCTACAATGAGCAGTTCTTC.

The chain couples TRBV15 to TRBJ1-6; TRBD1 matches at 7 bases. The V gene end was trimmed by 0 bases and the J gene end by 8 bases; junction bases not matched to a gene: 10. The CDR3 has 17 residues. CDR1 is LNHNV and CDR2 is YYDKDF in the germline V gene (reference sequence). This CDR3 reads CATSRDTEGGGYSPLHF. The CDR3 nucleotides read TGTGCCACCAGCAGAGACACGGAAGGGGGCGGTTATTCACCCCTCCACTTT.

The V and J genes are TRBV6-2 or TRBV6-3 and TRBJ2-7, with D unresolved. V lost 0 bases, J lost 7 bases, and 4 bases lay in between. Per germline, CDR1 MNHEY and CDR2 SVGEGT. This CDR3 contains 11 residues. The CDR3, as DNA: TGTGCCAGCAGTTACTCGAGGGAGCAGTACTTC. Translating it yields CASSYSREQYF.

This clonotype was counted only a few times. The chain has TRBV19 and TRBJ2-7; D is perhaps TRBD1 (6 bases). Germline CDR1 and CDR2: LNHDA and SQIVND (reference sequence). This CDR3 comprises 14 residues. V gave up 6 bases and J gave up 2 bases, with 14 bases separating them. For the CDR3, the DNA is TGTGCCAGTAGAAGTCGACAGGCCCCCTACGAGCAGTACTTC. Its translation: CASRSRQAPYEQYF. The whole variable domain, remainder taken from reference TRBV19 and TRBJ2-7, is DGGITQSPKYLFRKEGQNVTLSCEQNLNHDAMYWYRQDPGQGLRLIYYSQIVNDFQKGDIAEGYSVSREKKESFPLTVTSAQKNPTAFYLCASRSRQAPYEQYFGPGTRLTVT.

This clonotype was counted ten times or more. J is TRBJ1-1 and V is TRBV20-1; TRBD1 aligns across 9 bases. Trimming took 5 bases from V and 1 from J; bases not matched to a gene: 8. This CDR3 contains 15 residues. Germline CDR1 DFQATT, CDR2 SNEGSKA (reference sequence). The CDR3 sequence is CSAPNPDRGNTEAFF. The CDR3, as DNA: TGCAGTGCTCCCAACCCGGACAGGGGGAACACTGAAGCTTTCTTT.

This clonotype was recorded at least ten times. The V gene is TRBV29-1, the J gene TRBJ2-5; TRBD1 agrees at 8 bases. The V segment lost 3 bases and the J segment 5 bases; nucleotides outside the gene matches: 8. Germline assignment: CDR1 SQVTM and CDR2 ANQGSEA. CDR3 length: 14 residues. This CDR3 reads CSVENGQGWETQYF. The CDR3 nucleotides are TGCAGCGTTGAGAATGGACAGGGCTGGGAGACCCAGTACTTC.

This clonotype was counted ten times or more. This rearrangement joins TRBV7-3 to TRBJ2-7; the D gene is possibly TRBD2 (5 bases). Germline V gene data show CDR1 as SGHTA and CDR2 as FQGTGA. V was cut by 5 bases and J by 7 bases, with 15 bases left in between. This CDR3 comprises 13 residues. The CDR3 loop reads CASSPRPGWEQYF. CDR3 DNA: TGTGCCAGCAGCCCGAGGCCGGGGTGGGAGCAGTACTTC.

This clonotype was seen at least ten times. This sequence joins TRBV20-1 and TRBJ2-5; 7 nucleotides line up with TRBD1. The CDR3 is 16 residues long. Germline loops: CDR1 DFQATT, CDR2 SNEGSKA (reference sequence). J gave up 4 bases and V 3 bases, and 14 bases lay outside the gene matches. The CDR3 region has the DNA TGCAGTGCTAGGGGGGTGACAGGGTATATTCTAGAGACCCAGTACTTC. Amino acids: CSARGVTGYILETQYF.

Ten or more counts support this clonotype. The chain has TRBV2 and TRBJ2-1; no firm D call. V lost 6 bases to trimming and J lost 9 bases, with 12 bases between them. The CDR3 length is 12 residues. Germline CDR1 reads SNHLY; CDR2 reads FYNNEI. The CDR3 DNA reads as TGTGCCAGCAGCTATACACACGGTGAGCAGTTCTTC. Translation gives CASSYTHGEQFF.

The gene calls are TRBV5-4 and TRBJ1-2; tentatively, D is TRBD1 (5 bases). Germline CDR1 is SGHNT and CDR2 is YYREEE (reference sequence). V was clipped by 0 bases and J by 0 bases, with 12 bases between them. The CDR3 length is 16 residues. The CDR3 bases are TGTGCCAGCAGCTTGGGGGGACGAATAGCTAACTATGGCTACACCTTC. Residues: CASSLGGRIANYGYTF.

This clonotype was recorded at least ten times. V is TRBV6-2 or TRBV6-3 and J is TRBJ1-1; no clear D. This CDR3 has 14 amino acids. V lost 2 bases, J lost 5 bases, and 12 bases lay in between. Germline lookup yields CDR1 MNHEY and CDR2 SVGEGT. The CDR3 sequence: CASSYGGSRTEAFF. The CDR3 coding sequence is TGTGCCAGCAGTTACGGAGGGTCGAGAACTGAAGCTTTCTTT.

This clonotype came up many times. The chain joins TRBV11-2 to TRBJ1-4; 7 bases align to TRBD1. The CDR3 sequence is 15 residues long. Looked up from germline, CDR1 is SGHAT and CDR2 is FQNNGV. Trimming cost V 5 bases and J 8 bases; bases outside gene matches: 11. CDR3 bases: TGTGCCAGCAGCCCCAGGTCCCGGGACAGAGAAAAACTGTTTTTT. This translates into CASSPRSRDREKLFF. Full variable domain (rest looked up from reference TRBV11-2 and TRBJ1-4): EAGVAQSPRYKIIEKRQSVAFWCNPISGHATLYWYQQILGQGPKLLIQFQNNGVVDDSQLPKDRFSAERLKGVDSTLKIQPAKLEDSAVYLCASSPRSRDREKLFFGSGTQLSVL.

Ten or more counts support this clonotype. The rearrangement joins TRBV19 to TRBJ1-1, with a possible D match to TRBD1 (5 bases). The CDR3 is 12 residues long. CDR1 LNHDA and CDR2 SQIVND come from the germline V gene (reference sequence). V lost 8 bases, J lost 0 bases, and 7 bases lay in between. The CDR3 loop is CASRGVNTEAFF. The CDR3 DNA follows: TGTGCCAGTCGAGGGGTGAACACTGAAGCTTTCTTT.

The J gene is TRBJ2-7, the V gene TRBV3-1, with D perhaps matching TRBD1 (6 bases). CDR3 size: 16 residues. V lost 5 bases and J 4 bases, leaving 21 bases between the germline ends. CDR1 LGHDT and CDR2 YNNKEL come from the germline V gene (reference sequence). In DNA, the CDR3 is TGTGCCAGCAGCTTCGCCCCAGGGGACCTCACGTACGAGCAGTACTTC. Translated, it gives CASSFAPGDLTYEQYF.

This clonotype was counted ten times or more. The rearrangement joins TRBV9 to TRBJ2-2; 9 positions agree with TRBD2. The V gene's germline CDR1 is SGDLS and CDR2 YYNGEE. The CDR3 totals 17 residues. The V segment lost 3 bases and the J segment 2 bases; nucleotides outside the gene matches: 8. The CDR3 loop is CASSARGGLANTGELFF. The CDR3 DNA reads as TGTGCCAGCAGCGCCCGAGGGGGACTAGCAAACACCGGGGAGCTGTTTTTT.

This clonotype occurred many times. This sequence joins TRBV28 and TRBJ2-7; perhaps TRBD1 as D (5 bases). Between the trimmed V and J ends, which lost 5 bases and 3 bases, there was a span of 14 bases. CDR3 length equals 14 residues. Germline assignment: CDR1 MDHEN and CDR2 SYDVKM. CDR3 amino acids: CASSPEQEIYEQYF. The CDR3 DNA sequence: TGTGCCAGCAGTCCGGAACAGGAAATCTACGAGCAGTACTTC.

This clonotype was detected many times. The rearrangement joins TRBV4-2 to TRBJ2-5; 10 bases agree with TRBD2. With 0 bases clipped from V and 5 bases from J, the junction kept 9 bases outside the gene matches. Germline V lookup: CDR1 LGHNA, CDR2 YNFKEQ. The CDR3 consists of 17 residues. The CDR3 sequence: CASSQDDSGGATETQYF. The CDR3 DNA is TGTGCCAGCAGCCAAGATGACAGCGGGGGGGCCACGGAGACCCAGTACTTC.

This chain links TRBV7-6 with TRBJ2-1; D might be TRBD2 (5 bases). The germline gives CDR1 SGHVS, CDR2 FNYEAQ. The CDR3 spans 16 residues. V gave up 1 base and J gave up 0 bases, with 10 bases separating them. The CDR3 DNA sequence: TGTGCCAGCAGCTTAGACGGACTGAGCTCCTACAATGAGCAGTTCTTC. Amino acid sequence: CASSLDGLSSYNEQFF. Drawing the rest from reference TRBV7-6 and TRBJ2-1, the complete variable domain is GAGVSQSPRYKVTKRGQDVALRCDPISGHVSLYWYRQALGQGPEFLTYFNYEAQQDKSGLPNDRFSAERPEGSISTLTIQRTEQRDSAMYRCASSLDGLSSYNEQFFGPGTRLTVL.

This clonotype is labeled medium-sized. V and J are TRBV7-6 and TRBJ1-4; D is unresolved. The CDR3 consists of 15 residues. V dropped 4 bases and J dropped 7 bases, with 16 bases sitting between them. Germline V gene lookup returns CDR1 SGHVS and CDR2 FNYEAQ. CDR3 loop: CASSSFTQSGEKLFF. CDR3 sequence (DNA): TGTGCCAGCAGCTCTTTTACCCAGTCGGGTGAAAAACTGTTTTTT. Complete variable domain (other parts from reference TRBV7-6 and TRBJ1-4): GAGVSQSPRYKVTKRGQDVALRCDPISGHVSLYWYRQALGQGPEFLTYFNYEAQQDKSGLPNDRFSAERPEGSISTLTIQRTEQRDSAMYRCASSSFTQSGEKLFFGSGTQLSVL.

This clonotype is medium-sized (0.01 to 0.1%) within its sample. The chain couples TRBV4-1 to TRBJ2-7; D possibly corresponds to TRBD2 (6 bases). Between the trimmed V and J ends, which lost 1 base and 3 bases, there was a span of 13 bases. The CDR3 extends over 15 amino acids. Germline V lookup: CDR1 MGHRA, CDR2 YSYEKL. This CDR3 is CASSQGPGTYYEQYF. CDR3 nucleotides: TGCGCCAGCAGCCAAGGTCCAGGGACTTACTACGAGCAGTACTTC.

As concerns this clonotype: The germline gene is not matched at one end of the junction; a read error may be the cause. V usage is TRBV11-2 and J usage is TRBJ2-7; weak D call: TRBD1 (7 bases). The CDR3 loop spans 12 amino acids. Germline CDR1 SGHAT, CDR2 FQNNGV. CDR3 residues: CASSLAGDSSHF. The DNA for the CDR3 is TGTGCCAGCAGCTTAGCGGGGGACAGTTCGCACTTC.

This clonotype was seen a few times. The rearrangement uses TRBV7-9 and TRBJ2-7; TRBD2 matches at 10 bases. This CDR3 contains 15 residues. Germline V gene data show CDR1 as SEHNR and CDR2 as FQNEAQ (reference sequence). After removal of 3 bases from V and 2 bases from J, the junction contained 4 bases not matched to a gene. CDR3 in DNA: TGTGCCAGCAGCTTGCAAACTAGCGGGGCCTACGAGCAGTACTTC. Residues: CASSLQTSGAYEQYF.